This T cell receptor beta chain emerged from a study of shared clonotypes between healthy human individuals. Terminally differentiated effector memory CD45RA+ cells were left out of the naive CD8 fraction, which was CD45RO-negative and positively selected for CCR7. Produced via immunoSEQ multiplex PCR; TCRdb's table is partial and in-frame only. The sample shows 2 million to 2.5 million clones, more than 85% of them seen only once. CDR3 length equals 15 residues. The trim removed 6 bases at V and 4 bases at J, leaving 9 bases unmatched. Germline CDR1 MNHEY, CDR2 SMNVEV (reference sequence). The chain is built from TRBV27 and TRBJ2-3, with 8 bases fitting TRBD1. The material sequenced was naive CD8+ T cells from PBMCs. The source is a man between 18 and 29 years old in good health. Some clones in this sample may be carry-over from other donors' samples. CDR3 amino acids: CASRSGTGGPDTQYF. The CDR3, as DNA: TGTGCCAGCAGGTCCGGGACAGGAGGCCCAGATACGCAGTATTTT.